This is a list of T cell receptor beta chains from one sample in a study of blood T cell repertoires in COVID-19. Sequencing used immunoSEQ multiplex PCR; TCRdb keeps in-frame clones, though not all of them. Of some 49,000 clones in the sample, 82% are singletons; the top ten hold 2.5% to 3%. The sequenced sample was peripheral blood. The source is an older woman with acute or convalescent COVID-19. The CDR3 runs from the conserved cysteine through the conserved F or W. Fields, in order: D gene, J gene, clone size, V gene, CDR3 protein, CDR3 DNA. D genes are given only for firm matches. A row's size may be missing; if present it is once, few, many or a size class.

>-|TRBJ2-3|-|TRBV29-1
CSVHYSCLEYRTDTQYF
-
>TRBD1|TRBJ1-5|-|TRBV6-6
CASRHQGASNQPQHF
TGTGCCAGCAGACATCAGGGGGCTAGCAATCAGCCCCAGCATTTT
>-|TRBJ1-4|once|TRBV5-1
CASSLYAGFNEKLFF
TGCGCCAGCAGCTTGTATGCAGGGTTTAATGAAAAACTGTTTTTT
>TRBD2|TRBJ2-5|few|TRBV7-2
CASSSGAQRGAQETQYF
TGTGCCAGCAGCTCAGGGGCCCAGCGGGGGGCTCAAGAGACCCAGTACTTC
>TRBD2|TRBJ2-7|few|TRBV7-8
CASSQGTRIEQYF
TGTGCCAGCAGCCAGGGGACTAGGATCGAGCAGTACTTC
>-|TRBJ2-5|-|TRBV10-2
CASTRAQRQETQYF
TGCGCCAGCACCCGGGCACAGCGGCAAGAGACCCAGTACTTC
>TRBD2|TRBJ2-3|-|TRBV7-6
CASSLTGGSFSTDTQYF
TGTGCCAGCAGCTTAACCGGGGGGTCCTTTAGCACAGATACGCAGTATTTT
>TRBD1|TRBJ2-2|-|TRBV2
CASSKGRTGNTGELFF
TGTGCCAGCAGCAAAGGAAGGACAGGGAACACCGGGGAGCTGTTTTTT
>TRBD1|TRBJ2-1|-|TRBV7-3
CASSPGQFYNEQFF
TGTGCCAGCAGCCCGGGACAGTTCTACAATGAGCAGTTCTTC
>-|TRBJ2-7|-|TRBV5-5
CASSLGAHYEQYF
TGTGCCAGCAGCTTGGGTGCACACTACGAGCAGTACTTC
>-|TRBJ2-7|few|TRBV4-2
CASSPDAGSYEQYF
TGTGCCAGCAGCCCAGATGCAGGCAGCTACGAGCAGTACTTC
>-|TRBJ1-6|-|TRBV28
CASSPPNSIDSPLHF
TGTGCCAGCAGCCCCCCTAATAGCATTGATTCACCCCTCCACTTT
>-|TRBJ2-3|-|TRBV5-8
CASSTGAVSTDTQYF
TGTGCCAGCAGCACCGGAGCCGTGAGCACAGATACGCAGTATTTT
>TRBD1|TRBJ1-6|-|TRBV19
CASGTGSNSPLHF
TGTGCCAGCGGGACAGGGAGTAATTCACCCCTCCACTTT
>TRBD1|TRBJ1-2|-|TRBV4-2
CASSQQGADGYTF
TGTGCCAGCAGCCAGCAGGGGGCGGATGGCTACACCTTC
>-|TRBJ1-1|-|TRBV21-1
CASSKALDKHTEAFF
TGTGCCAGCAGCAAAGCTTTGGACAAACACACTGAAGCTTTCTTT
>TRBD1|TRBJ1-4|once|TRBV6-6
CASSPMTGLGEKLFF
TGTGCCAGCAGTCCGATGACAGGGCTCGGCGAAAAACTGTTTTTT
>TRBD1|TRBJ1-2|few|TRBV30
CAWRFTGGNYGYTF
TGTGCCTGGAGGTTTACAGGGGGAAACTATGGCTACACCTTC
>TRBD1|TRBJ1-2|-|TRBV12-3/TRBV12-4
CASSPDRAIGYTF
TGTGCCAGCAGCCCTGACAGGGCAATTGGCTACACCTTC
>-|TRBJ1-1|-|TRBV2
CASSRQALNTEAFF
TGTGCCAGCAGTCGACAGGCACTGAACACTGAAGCTTTCTTT
>-|TRBJ1-5|-|TRBV5-1
CASYQIYPPTTGTRSNQPQHF
TGCGCCAGCTATCAGATCTACCCCCCTACTACAGGGACAAGGAGCAATCAGCCCCAGCATTTT
>TRBD1|TRBJ2-7|-|TRBV11-2
CASSTTPGQGRLDEQYF
TGTGCCAGCAGCACAACTCCGGGACAGGGAAGATTGGACGAGCAGTACTTC
>-|TRBJ2-7|-|TRBV5-1
CASSPGGAVYEQYF
TGCGCCAGCAGCCCTGGGGGGGCCGTTTACGAGCAGTACTTC
>TRBD1|TRBJ1-2|-|TRBV4-1
CAGSRGQGGTDYGYTF
TGCGCCGGCAGCCGAGGACAGGGCGGAACGGACTATGGCTACACCTTC
>-|TRBJ2-7|-|TRBV23-1
CASSQGTPSSYEQYF
TGCGCCAGCAGTCAAGGGACACCGAGCTCCTACGAGCAGTACTTC
>-|TRBJ1-4|-|TRBV27
CASSSIRHDNEKLFF
TGTGCCAGCAGTTCCATACGACATGATAATGAAAAACTGTTTTTT
>-|TRBJ1-3|-|TRBV30
CAWKQGAGNTIYF
TGTGCCTGGAAACAGGGTGCAGGAAACACCATATATTTT
>TRBD1|TRBJ1-2|-|TRBV3-1/TRBV3-2
CASSQGQGNYGYTF
TGTGCCAGCAGCCAGGGACAGGGGAACTATGGCTACACCTTC
>TRBD1|TRBJ1-1|-|TRBV7-9
CASSSRGPAEAFF
TGTGCCAGCAGCTCCAGGGGGCCGGCTGAAGCTTTCTTT
>TRBD1|TRBJ2-1|-|TRBV15
CATSPSDRISYNEQFF
TGTGCCACCAGCCCGTCGGACAGGATCTCCTACAATGAGCAGTTCTTC
>TRBD2|TRBJ2-1|-|TRBV19
CASSIASGRGDEQFF
TGTGCCAGTAGTATTGCTAGCGGGAGAGGAGATGAGCAGTTCTTC
>-|TRBJ2-3|-|TRBV9
CASGRGTDTQYF
TGTGCCAGCGGGCGGGGCACAGATACGCAGTATTTT
>-|TRBJ2-3|-|TRBV28
CASRGGPDTQYF
TGTGCCAGCAGGGGGGGGCCCGATACGCAGTATTTT
>TRBD1|TRBJ1-6|few|TRBV29-1
CSVWTGGDSPLHF
TGCAGCGTGTGGACAGGGGGCGATTCACCCCTCCACTTT
>-|TRBJ1-5|-|TRBV7-9
CASSLAGRVGDQPQHF
TGTGCCAGCAGCTTAGCAGGGAGGGTCGGGGATCAGCCCCAGCATTTT
>TRBD2|TRBJ2-7|-|TRBV5-1
CASSRGLAGGPGEQYF
TGCGCCAGCAGCCGGGGACTAGCGGGAGGGCCAGGCGAGCAGTACTTC
>TRBD1|TRBJ2-5|few|TRBV4-1
CASSQSTGARQTQYF
TGCGCCAGCAGCCAGTCCACAGGGGCGAGGCAGACCCAGTACTTC
>-|TRBJ1-2|-|TRBV7-9
CASREDSNYGYTF
TGTGCCAGCCGGGAGGATTCTAACTATGGCTACACCTTC
>-|TRBJ2-7|-|TRBV29-1
CSVEGAYEQYF
TGCAGCGTTGAAGGAGCCTACGAGCAGTACTTC
>TRBD1|TRBJ1-5|-|TRBV9
CASSVDGQGQQPQHF
TGTGCCAGCAGCGTAGATGGACAGGGGCAACAGCCCCAGCATTTT
>-|TRBJ1-1|-|TRBV3-1/TRBV3-2
CASRGGNSLNTEAFF
TGTGCCAGCAGGGGCGGGAACAGCTTGAACACTGAAGCTTTCTTT
>TRBD2|TRBJ2-3|-|TRBV5-4
CASTNPAGGPDTQYF
TGTGCCAGCACCAACCCTGCGGGAGGGCCAGATACGCAGTATTTT
>TRBD2|TRBJ2-1|once|TRBV10-3
CAISESIGSSGSKNEQFF
TGTGCCATCAGTGAGTCGATCGGGTCTAGCGGGAGTAAGAATGAGCAGTTCTTC
>-|TRBJ1-5|once|TRBV15
CATSRDLQPQHF
TGTGCCACCAGCAGAGATCTTCAGCCCCAGCATTTT
>TRBD1|TRBJ1-1|many|TRBV6-1
CASSEGIRTGAWTEAFF
TGTGCCAGCAGTGAAGGGATAAGGACAGGGGCGTGGACTGAAGCTTTCTTT
>-|TRBJ2-5|-|TRBV20-1
CSASNPALQETQYF
TGCAGTGCTAGTAACCCCGCCCTACAAGAGACCCAGTACTTC
>-|TRBJ2-5|-|TRBV5-6
CASSLDREETQYF
TGTGCCAGCAGCTTGGACAGGGAAGAGACCCAGTACTTC